The entry below gives a single T cell receptor beta chain sequence along with its context. The target antigen is unknown. This specimen comes from a study of memory B cells and T cells in multiple sclerosis. General study findings and limits: Clone-set sizes differed between compartments, so shared clonotype counts needed normalization.

Separate sequencing covered autoproliferating (CFSE-dim) and non-proliferating (CFSE-high) T cells from stimulus-free culture. Pooled replicate wells came from about 50 million CFSE-labeled PBMCs cultured less than nine days without stimulus. Without exogenous stimuli, roughly 0.5 uM CFSE-labeled PBMCs were cultured serum-free. Assay used: immunoSEQ multiplex PCR; TCRdb lists only in-frame clones, some missing. Of approximately 32,000 clones in the sample, about 83% were seen once. The origin of this receptor is a human donor with multiple sclerosis. The sequenced material came from PBMCs from blood kept in culture.

DNA for the CDR3: TGTGCCAGCAGCGAAGGGACTAGCGGGAGAGGAGGGGAGCTGTTTTTT. This gives the protein CASSEGTSGRGGELFF. The V gene is TRBV7-3, the J gene TRBJ2-2; TRBD2 agrees at 14 bases. Germline CDR1 is SGHTA and CDR2 is FQGTGA. Unmatched junction bases numbered 7, after V lost 5 bases and J lost 8 bases. The CDR3 is 16 residues long. Drawing the rest from reference TRBV7-3 and TRBJ2-2, the complete variable domain is GAGVSQTPSNKVTEKGKYVELRCDPISGHTALYWYRQSLGQGPEFLIYFQGTGAADDSGLPNDRFFAVRPEGSVSTLKIQRTERGDSAVYLCASSEGTSGRGGELFFGEGSRLTVL.